This entry is about one TCR beta chain. The target antigen is unknown. This record belongs to a study of radiotherapy plus CTLA-4 blockade in lung cancer. The overall study: Disease control was achieved by 31% of patients, and objective responses by 15% to 20%. Overall study results and limits: Clones derived from tumor TCRs expanded in blood after radiotherapy plus ipilimumab. With interferon-beta, early dynamics of blood T cell clones were reported to best predict response.

Those patients who had chemo-refractory metastatic non-small-cell lung cancer were given focal radiation along with CTLA-4 blockade through ipilimumab. Germline V gene sequence: CDR1 KGHSH, CDR2 LQKENI. The CDR3 is 14 residues long. V lost 3 bases to trimming and J lost 8 bases, with 15 bases between them. Only in-frame clones appear in the TCRdb table, and some are missing; sequencing was by immunoSEQ multiplex PCR. The sample contains 65,000 to 85,000 clones, under 75% of which appear only once. This receptor was taken from a human donor with non-small cell lung cancer whose response to radiotherapy plus ipilimumab could not be evaluated. This chain links TRBV18 with TRBJ2-3, with D perhaps matching TRBD1 (6 bases). The sequenced sample was peripheral blood, obtained from a patient treated with radiotherapy plus ipilimumab. CDR3 region: CASSPTGLAGTQYF. For the CDR3, the DNA is TGTGCCAGCTCACCTACAGGGTTGGCGGGTACGCAGTATTTT.